The rows below give T cell receptor beta chains drawn from one sample of a study of neurological immune-mediated disorders. Via MiXCR, TCRdb re-called the 5' RACE reads, giving one row per CDR3 protein. The table has more than 45,000 distinct CDR3 sequences, 2% to 2.5% seen once; the top ten hold 3%. The sample comprised PBMCs. The receptor source for this set is a man in his fifties or sixties with multiple sclerosis. Each CDR3 is given with its conserved first and last residue.

J gene	CDR3 length	V gene	CDR3 protein
TRBJ2-7	13	TRBV5-1	CASRQGDPYEQYF
TRBJ2-7	14	TRBV7-2	CASSLRMSQGPAFF
TRBJ1-2	11	TRBV6-1	CASSERGGYTF
TRBJ1-3	14	TRBV20-1	CSASSWGLGNTIYF
TRBJ1-4	16	TRBV27	CASSLGPGGANEKLFF
TRBJ2-5	12	TRBV20-1	CSAPRGIETQYF
TRBJ1-1	14	TRBV5-1	CASSLTGVNTEAFF
TRBJ1-1	14	TRBV10-3	CASTQGQRNTEAFF
TRBJ1-5	12	TRBV6-2/TRBV6-3	CASSQGLQPQHF
TRBJ1-2	14	TRBV5-1	CASSLGSGVYGYTF
TRBJ1-1	14	TRBV24-1	CATSENSRSTEAFF
TRBJ1-2	13	TRBV30	CAWFRGTNYGYTF
TRBJ2-7	14	TRBV20-1	CSASFRGLSYEQYF
TRBJ1-4	12	TRBV4-1	CASSQEAGLVFF
TRBJ2-5	13	TRBV20-1	CSAGLGAQETQYF
TRBJ2-3	14	TRBV4-3	CASSARRSTDTQYF
TRBJ2-5	14	TRBV5-5	CASSGGLGPETQYF
TRBJ1-2	15	TRBV7-8	CASSLDPGINYGYTF
TRBJ1-1	12	TRBV5-1	CASSFPGTEAFF
TRBJ2-3	14	TRBV5-8	CASGFLGRVYTQYF
TRBJ2-2	19	TRBV6-6	CASSYSRPLDRAHTGELFF
TRBJ1-4	20	TRBV7-3	CASSLTWQGAGSWYNEKLFF
TRBJ2-4	13	TRBV11-1	CASSIDRKNIQYF
TRBJ2-3	14	TRBV18	CASSPPGNADTQYF
TRBJ2-7	15	TRBV5-1	CASSPLGGSSYEQYF
TRBJ2-7	11	TRBV29-1	CSPRQGYEQYF
TRBJ1-3	13	TRBV18	CASSPRQANTIYF
TRBJ2-7	17	TRBV6-5	CASSYPAPRGESDEQYF
TRBJ1-5	17	TRBV28	CASSLLSHLDSNQPQHF
TRBJ2-1	16	TRBV10-3	CAIKTTGHGLGNEQFF
TRBJ2-2	15	TRBV6-6	CASSPGGSNTGELFF
TRBJ2-6	16	TRBV27	CASSFSGMAGANVLTF
TRBJ2-5	16	TRBV7-9	CASSPRGGQDQETQYF
TRBJ1-4	15	TRBV12-3/TRBV12-4	CASSLGQGANEKLFF
TRBJ2-1	14	TRBV5-1	CASSGGQFYNEQFF
TRBJ2-3	18	TRBV5-5	CASSRLVHDRVTTDTQYF
TRBJ1-4	14	TRBV5-1	CASSSGGANEKLFF
TRBJ2-1	13	TRBV5-1	CASSLTGNAEQFF
TRBJ2-7	14	TRBV20-1	CSASLGTGRLEQYF
TRBJ2-2	15	TRBV20-1	CSARRTSGDVGELFF
TRBJ2-1	13	TRBV20-1	CSASPSGGIEQFF
TRBJ2-3	13	TRBV28	CASSFPVDFTQYF
TRBJ1-4	11	TRBV20-1	CSAWDREKLFF
TRBJ2-7	15	TRBV12-3/TRBV12-4	CVSSFGGQGLYEQYF
TRBJ2-5	15	TRBV6-5	CASSYSSTRGETQYF
TRBJ1-2	14	TRBV5-1	CASSLGDRTGGYTF
TRBJ2-7	16	TRBV7-6	CASSPQVASPRDEQYF
TRBJ2-7	16	TRBV20-1	CSARDYPPLGDYEQYF
TRBJ2-5	15	TRBV5-1	CASSSRTSGKETQYF
TRBJ2-1	14	TRBV20-1	CSARASGGAYEQFF
TRBJ2-5	16	TRBV5-5	CASSLNIGTSQETQYF
TRBJ2-3	16	TRBV5-6	CASSPTGTGGTDTQYF
TRBJ1-6	14	TRBV12-3/TRBV12-4	CASRQTGHNSPLHF
TRBJ2-7	14	TRBV30	CAWNPTGGLYEQYF